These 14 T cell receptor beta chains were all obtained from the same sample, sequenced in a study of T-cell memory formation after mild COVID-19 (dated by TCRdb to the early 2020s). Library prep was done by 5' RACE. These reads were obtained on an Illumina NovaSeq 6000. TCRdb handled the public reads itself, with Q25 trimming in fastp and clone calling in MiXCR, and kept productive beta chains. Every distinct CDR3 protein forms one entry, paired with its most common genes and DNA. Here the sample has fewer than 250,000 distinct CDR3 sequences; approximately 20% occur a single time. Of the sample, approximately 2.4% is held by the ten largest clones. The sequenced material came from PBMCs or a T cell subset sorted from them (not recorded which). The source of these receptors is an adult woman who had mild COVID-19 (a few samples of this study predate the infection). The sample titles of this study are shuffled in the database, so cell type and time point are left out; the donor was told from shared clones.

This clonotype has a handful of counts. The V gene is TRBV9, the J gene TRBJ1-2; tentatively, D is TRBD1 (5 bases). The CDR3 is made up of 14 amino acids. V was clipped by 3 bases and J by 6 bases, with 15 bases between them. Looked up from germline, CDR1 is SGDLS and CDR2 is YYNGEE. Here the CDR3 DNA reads TGTGCCAGCAGCGACCCCAGGGTGACAAATGGCTACACCTTC. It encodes CASSDPRVTNGYTF.

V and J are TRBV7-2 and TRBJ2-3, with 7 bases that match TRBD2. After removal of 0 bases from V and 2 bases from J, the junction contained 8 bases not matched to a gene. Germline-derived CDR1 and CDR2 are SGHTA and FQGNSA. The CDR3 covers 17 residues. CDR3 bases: TGTGCCAGCAGCTTAGCGAGCGGGATAATCGTCACAGATACGCAGTATTTT. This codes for CASSLASGIIVTDTQYF.

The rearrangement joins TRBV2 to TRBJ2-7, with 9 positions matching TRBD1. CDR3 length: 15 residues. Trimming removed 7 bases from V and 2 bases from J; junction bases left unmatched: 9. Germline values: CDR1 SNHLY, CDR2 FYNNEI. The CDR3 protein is CASILPGQGPYEQYF. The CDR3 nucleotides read TGTGCCAGCATACTACCGGGACAGGGACCCTACGAGCAGTACTTC.

CDR3 sequence: CASSPTVGRLGYTF. The CDR3 DNA reads as TGTGCCAGCAGTCCAACAGTAGGGAGGCTAGGCTACACCTTC. The chain joins TRBV12-3 or TRBV12-4 to TRBJ1-2; no reliable D call. V lost 5 bases and J lost 8, with 18 bases in between. The CDR3 contains 14 residues.

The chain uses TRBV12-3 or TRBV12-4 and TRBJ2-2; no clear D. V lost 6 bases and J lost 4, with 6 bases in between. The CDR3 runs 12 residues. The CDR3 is CASSYITGELFF. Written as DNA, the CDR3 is TGTGCCAGCAGCTATATCACCGGGGAGCTGTTTTTT.

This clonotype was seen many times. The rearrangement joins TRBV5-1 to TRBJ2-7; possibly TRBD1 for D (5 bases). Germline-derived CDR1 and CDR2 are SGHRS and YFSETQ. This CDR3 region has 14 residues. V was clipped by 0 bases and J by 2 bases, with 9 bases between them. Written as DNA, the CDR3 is TGCGCCAGCAGCTTGGATTCAGGGCCCTACGAGCAGTACTTC. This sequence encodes CASSLDSGPYEQYF.

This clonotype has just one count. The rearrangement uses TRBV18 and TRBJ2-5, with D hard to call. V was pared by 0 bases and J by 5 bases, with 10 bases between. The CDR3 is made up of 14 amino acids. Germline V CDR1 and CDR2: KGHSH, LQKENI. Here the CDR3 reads CASSPPSNAETQYF. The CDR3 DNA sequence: TGTGCCAGCTCACCACCCTCGAACGCGGAGACCCAGTACTTC.

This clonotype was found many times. The CDR3 DNA follows: TGTGCCAGCAGCTTAACGCTAGCGGGAGCCTACGAGCAGTACTTC. Protein sequence: CASSLTLAGAYEQYF. The chain is built from TRBV11-2 and TRBJ2-7; the match to TRBD2 covers 10 bases. V lost 2 bases and J lost 2; bases outside the gene matches: 3. The CDR3 is 15 amino acids. Germline assignment: CDR1 SGHAT and CDR2 FQNNGV.

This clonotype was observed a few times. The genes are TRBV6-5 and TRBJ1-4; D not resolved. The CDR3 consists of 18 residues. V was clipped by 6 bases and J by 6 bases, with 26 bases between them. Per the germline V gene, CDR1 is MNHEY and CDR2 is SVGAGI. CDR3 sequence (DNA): TGTGCCAGCAGAATATTTCCCCCAACCCGGTACCTCGATGAAAAACTGTTTTTT. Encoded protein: CASRIFPPTRYLDEKLFF.

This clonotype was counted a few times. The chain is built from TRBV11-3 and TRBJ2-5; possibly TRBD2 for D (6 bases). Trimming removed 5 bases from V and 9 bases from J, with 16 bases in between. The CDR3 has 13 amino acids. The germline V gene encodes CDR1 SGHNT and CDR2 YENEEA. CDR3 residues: CASSSGRLEAQYF. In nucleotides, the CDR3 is TGTGCCAGCAGCAGCGGGCGCCTCGAGGCCCAGTACTTC.

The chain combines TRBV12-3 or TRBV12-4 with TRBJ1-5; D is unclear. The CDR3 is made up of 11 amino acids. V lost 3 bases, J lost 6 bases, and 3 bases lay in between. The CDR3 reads CASSFGQPQHF. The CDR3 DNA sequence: TGTGCCAGCAGTTTTGGTCAGCCCCAGCATTTT.

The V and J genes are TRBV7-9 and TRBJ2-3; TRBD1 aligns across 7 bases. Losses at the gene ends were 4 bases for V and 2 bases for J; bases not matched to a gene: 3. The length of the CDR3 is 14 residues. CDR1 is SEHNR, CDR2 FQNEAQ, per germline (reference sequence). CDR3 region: CASSYRGDTDTQYF. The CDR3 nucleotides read TGTGCCAGCAGCTACAGGGGTGACACAGATACGCAGTATTTT.

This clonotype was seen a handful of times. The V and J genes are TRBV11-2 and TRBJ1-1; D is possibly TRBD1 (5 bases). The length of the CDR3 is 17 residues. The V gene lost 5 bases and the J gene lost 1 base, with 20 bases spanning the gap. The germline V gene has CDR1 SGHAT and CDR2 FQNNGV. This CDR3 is CASSPRAPGRQNTEAFF. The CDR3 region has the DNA TGTGCCAGCAGCCCACGTGCCCCGGGACGCCAGAACACTGAAGCTTTCTTT.

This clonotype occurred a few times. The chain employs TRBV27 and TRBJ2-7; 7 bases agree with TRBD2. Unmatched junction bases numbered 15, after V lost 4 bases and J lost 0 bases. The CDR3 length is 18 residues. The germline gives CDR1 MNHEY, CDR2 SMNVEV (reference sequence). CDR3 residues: CASSSTSRGLLSSYEQYF. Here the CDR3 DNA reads TGTGCCAGCAGTTCGACTAGCCGGGGACTCTTAAGCTCCTACGAGCAGTACTTC.